This T cell receptor beta chain was identified during a study of OX40 agonist ivuxolimab in advanced cancers. Generated by immunoSEQ multiplex PCR, the TCRdb table keeps only in-frame clones and is missing some. The table shows roughly 71,000 clones, with around 85% occurring only once. The starting material was CD4+ or CD8+ T cells sorted from blood, obtained in a trial of the OX40 agonist ivuxolimab. The sequence was collected from an adult with an advanced solid tumor such as melanoma, head and neck, liver or kidney cancer.

The CDR3 nucleotides read TGTGCCAGCAGGGAACAGGTACTAGGAGAAAAACTGTTTTTT. Its protein is CASREQVLGEKLFF. The V gene is TRBV6-5, the J gene TRBJ1-4; D is possibly TRBD1 (5 bases). The CDR3 runs 14 residues. Trimming pared 6 bases from V and 8 bases from J, leaving 16 bases between. In germline, CDR1 is MNHEY, CDR2 SVGAGI.